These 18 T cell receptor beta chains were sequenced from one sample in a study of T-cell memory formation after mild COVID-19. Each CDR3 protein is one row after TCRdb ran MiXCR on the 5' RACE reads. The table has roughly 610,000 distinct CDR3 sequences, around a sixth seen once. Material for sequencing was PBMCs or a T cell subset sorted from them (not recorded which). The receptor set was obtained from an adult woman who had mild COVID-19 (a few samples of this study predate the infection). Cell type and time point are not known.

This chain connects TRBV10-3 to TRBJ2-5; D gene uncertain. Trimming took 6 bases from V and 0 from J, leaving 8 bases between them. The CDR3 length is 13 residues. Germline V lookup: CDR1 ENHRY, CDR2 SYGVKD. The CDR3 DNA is TGTGCCATCAGAGCAGGTCACCAAGAGACCCAGTACTTC. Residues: CAIRAGHQETQYF.

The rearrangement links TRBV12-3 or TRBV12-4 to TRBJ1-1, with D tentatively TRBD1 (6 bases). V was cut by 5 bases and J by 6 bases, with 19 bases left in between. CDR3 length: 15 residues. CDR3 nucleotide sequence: TGTGCCAGCAGTCGTCCCCAGGGGATGGTTCCTGAAGCTTTCTTT. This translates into CASSRPQGMVPEAFF.

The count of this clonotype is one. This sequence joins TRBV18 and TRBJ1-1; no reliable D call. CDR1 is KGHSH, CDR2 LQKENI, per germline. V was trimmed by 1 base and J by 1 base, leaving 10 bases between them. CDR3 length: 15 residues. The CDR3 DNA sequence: TGTGCCAGCTCACCACACTCAGAGCCGAACACTGAAGCTTTCTTT. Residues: CASSPHSEPNTEAFF.

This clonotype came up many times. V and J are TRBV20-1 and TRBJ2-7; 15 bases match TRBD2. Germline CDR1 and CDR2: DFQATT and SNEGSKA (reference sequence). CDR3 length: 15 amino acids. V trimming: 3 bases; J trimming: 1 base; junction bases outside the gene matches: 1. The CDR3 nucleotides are TGCAGTGCTAGGGGACTAGCGGGAGGTTCCTACGAGCAGTACTTC. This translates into CSARGLAGGSYEQYF.

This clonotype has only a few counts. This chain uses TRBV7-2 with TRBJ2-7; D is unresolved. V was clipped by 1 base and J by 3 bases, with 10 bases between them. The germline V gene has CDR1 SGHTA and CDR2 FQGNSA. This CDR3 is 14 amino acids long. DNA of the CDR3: TGTGCCAGCAGCTTAGTGGGGATTAGCTACGAGCAGTACTTC. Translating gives CASSLVGISYEQYF.

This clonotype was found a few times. CDR3 DNA sequence: TGCGCCAGCAGCCAAGGGACTAGCGGATTAAACAATGAGCAGTTCTTC. Translation: CASSQGTSGLNNEQFF. The J gene is TRBJ2-1, the V gene TRBV4-3; 10 bases are a match to TRBD2. This CDR3 is 16 amino acids long. V was pared by 1 base and J by 5 bases, with 5 bases of the junction left unmatched. Germline V CDR1 and CDR2: LGHNA, YSLEER.

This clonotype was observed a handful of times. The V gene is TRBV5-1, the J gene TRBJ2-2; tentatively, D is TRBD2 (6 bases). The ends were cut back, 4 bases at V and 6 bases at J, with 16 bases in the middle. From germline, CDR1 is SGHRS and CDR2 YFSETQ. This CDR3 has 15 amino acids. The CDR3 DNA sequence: TGCGCCAGCAGCAACAAGGCGGGGCAAGCCGGGGAGCTGTTTTTT. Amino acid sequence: CASSNKAGQAGELFF.

CDR3 amino acids: CASSQAADYEQYF. CDR3 DNA sequence: TGCGCCAGCAGCCAAGCCGCCGACTACGAGCAGTACTTC. J is TRBJ2-7 and V is TRBV4-1; D uncertain. This CDR3 is 13 amino acids long. The V end was cut by 1 base, the J end by 3 bases, with 7 bases between. Germline V gives CDR1 MGHRA, CDR2 YSYEKL.

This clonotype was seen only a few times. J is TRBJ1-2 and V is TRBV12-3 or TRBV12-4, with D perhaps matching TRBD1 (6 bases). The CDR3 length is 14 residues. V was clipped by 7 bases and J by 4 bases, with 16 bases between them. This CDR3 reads CASNYREEVYGYTF. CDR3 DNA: TGTGCCAGCAATTACAGGGAAGAGGTCTATGGCTACACCTTC.

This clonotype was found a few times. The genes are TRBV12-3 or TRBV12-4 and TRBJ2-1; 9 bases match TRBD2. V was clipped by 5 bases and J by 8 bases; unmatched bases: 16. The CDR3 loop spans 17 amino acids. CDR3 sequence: CASSPPAGGLSWDEQFF. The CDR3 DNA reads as TGTGCCAGCAGTCCACCAGCGGGGGGTCTAAGTTGGGATGAGCAGTTCTTC.

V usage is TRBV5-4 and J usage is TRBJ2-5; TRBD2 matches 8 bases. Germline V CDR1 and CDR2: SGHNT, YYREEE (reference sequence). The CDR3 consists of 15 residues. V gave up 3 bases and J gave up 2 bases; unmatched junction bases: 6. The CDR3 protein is CASSSGLAKQETQYF. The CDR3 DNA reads TGTGCCAGCAGCTCCGGACTAGCTAAGCAAGAGACCCAGTACTTC.

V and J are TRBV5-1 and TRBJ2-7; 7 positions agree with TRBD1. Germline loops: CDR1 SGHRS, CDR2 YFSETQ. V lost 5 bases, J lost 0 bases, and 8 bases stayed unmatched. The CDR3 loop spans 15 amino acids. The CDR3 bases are TGCGCCAGCAGTCAACAGGGGTTAAGCTCCTACGAGCAGTACTTC. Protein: CASSQQGLSSYEQYF.

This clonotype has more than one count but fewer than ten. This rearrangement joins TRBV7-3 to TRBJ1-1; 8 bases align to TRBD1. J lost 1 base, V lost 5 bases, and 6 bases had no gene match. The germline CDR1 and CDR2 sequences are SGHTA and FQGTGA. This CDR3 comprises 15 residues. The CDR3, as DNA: TGTGCCAGCAGCCGTACAGGGGGGTCGAACACTGAAGCTTTCTTT. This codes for CASSRTGGSNTEAFF.

Written as DNA, the CDR3 is TGTGCCAGCAGCTTGGGGACAGGGGCGAGCACAGATACGCAGTATTTT. This gives the protein CASSLGTGASTDTQYF. This chain links TRBV5-8 with TRBJ2-3, with 9 bases lining up with TRBD1. CDR3 length equals 16 residues. Trimming took 0 bases from V and 0 from J; bases not matched to a gene: 2. Germline CDR1 is SGHTS and CDR2 is YDEGEE.

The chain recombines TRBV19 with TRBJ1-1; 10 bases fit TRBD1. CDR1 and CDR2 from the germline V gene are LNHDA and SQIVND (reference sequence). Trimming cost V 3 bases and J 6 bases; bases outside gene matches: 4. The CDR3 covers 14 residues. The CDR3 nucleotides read TGTGCCAGTAGTATCTGGACAGGGGGGGCTGAAGCTTTCTTT. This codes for CASSIWTGGAEAFF.

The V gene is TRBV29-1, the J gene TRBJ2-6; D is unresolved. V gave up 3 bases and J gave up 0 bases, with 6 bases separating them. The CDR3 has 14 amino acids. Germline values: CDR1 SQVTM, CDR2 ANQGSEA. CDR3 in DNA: TGCAGCGTTGATAAGTCCTCTGGGGCCAACGTCCTGACTTTC. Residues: CSVDKSSGANVLTF.

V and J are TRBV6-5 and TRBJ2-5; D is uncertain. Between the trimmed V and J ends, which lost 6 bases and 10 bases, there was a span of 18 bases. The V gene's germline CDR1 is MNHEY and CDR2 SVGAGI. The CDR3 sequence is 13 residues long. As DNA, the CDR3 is TGTGCCAGCAGCCAAAGCCGGCCCTCCCTCCAGTACTTC. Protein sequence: CASSQSRPSLQYF.

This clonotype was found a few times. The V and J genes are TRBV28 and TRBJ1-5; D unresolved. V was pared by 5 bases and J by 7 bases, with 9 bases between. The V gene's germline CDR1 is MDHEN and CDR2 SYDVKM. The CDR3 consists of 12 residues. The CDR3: CASSRRSQPQHF. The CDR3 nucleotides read TGTGCCAGCAGTCGTCGGTCGCAGCCCCAGCATTTT.